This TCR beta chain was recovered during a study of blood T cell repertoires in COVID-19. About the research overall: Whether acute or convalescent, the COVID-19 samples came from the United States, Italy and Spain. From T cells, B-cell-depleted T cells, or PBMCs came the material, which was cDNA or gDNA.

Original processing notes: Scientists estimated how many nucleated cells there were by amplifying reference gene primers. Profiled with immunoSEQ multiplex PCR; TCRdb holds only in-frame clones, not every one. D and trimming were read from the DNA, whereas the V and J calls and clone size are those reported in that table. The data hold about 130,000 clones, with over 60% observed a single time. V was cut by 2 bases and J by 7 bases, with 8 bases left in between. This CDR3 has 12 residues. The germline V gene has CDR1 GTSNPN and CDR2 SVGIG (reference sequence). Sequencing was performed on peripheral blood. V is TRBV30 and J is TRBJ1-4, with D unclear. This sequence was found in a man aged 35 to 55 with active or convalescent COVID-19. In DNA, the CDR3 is TGTGCCTGGAGTAGTGGCTTTGAAAAACTGTTTTTT. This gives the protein CAWSSGFEKLFF.